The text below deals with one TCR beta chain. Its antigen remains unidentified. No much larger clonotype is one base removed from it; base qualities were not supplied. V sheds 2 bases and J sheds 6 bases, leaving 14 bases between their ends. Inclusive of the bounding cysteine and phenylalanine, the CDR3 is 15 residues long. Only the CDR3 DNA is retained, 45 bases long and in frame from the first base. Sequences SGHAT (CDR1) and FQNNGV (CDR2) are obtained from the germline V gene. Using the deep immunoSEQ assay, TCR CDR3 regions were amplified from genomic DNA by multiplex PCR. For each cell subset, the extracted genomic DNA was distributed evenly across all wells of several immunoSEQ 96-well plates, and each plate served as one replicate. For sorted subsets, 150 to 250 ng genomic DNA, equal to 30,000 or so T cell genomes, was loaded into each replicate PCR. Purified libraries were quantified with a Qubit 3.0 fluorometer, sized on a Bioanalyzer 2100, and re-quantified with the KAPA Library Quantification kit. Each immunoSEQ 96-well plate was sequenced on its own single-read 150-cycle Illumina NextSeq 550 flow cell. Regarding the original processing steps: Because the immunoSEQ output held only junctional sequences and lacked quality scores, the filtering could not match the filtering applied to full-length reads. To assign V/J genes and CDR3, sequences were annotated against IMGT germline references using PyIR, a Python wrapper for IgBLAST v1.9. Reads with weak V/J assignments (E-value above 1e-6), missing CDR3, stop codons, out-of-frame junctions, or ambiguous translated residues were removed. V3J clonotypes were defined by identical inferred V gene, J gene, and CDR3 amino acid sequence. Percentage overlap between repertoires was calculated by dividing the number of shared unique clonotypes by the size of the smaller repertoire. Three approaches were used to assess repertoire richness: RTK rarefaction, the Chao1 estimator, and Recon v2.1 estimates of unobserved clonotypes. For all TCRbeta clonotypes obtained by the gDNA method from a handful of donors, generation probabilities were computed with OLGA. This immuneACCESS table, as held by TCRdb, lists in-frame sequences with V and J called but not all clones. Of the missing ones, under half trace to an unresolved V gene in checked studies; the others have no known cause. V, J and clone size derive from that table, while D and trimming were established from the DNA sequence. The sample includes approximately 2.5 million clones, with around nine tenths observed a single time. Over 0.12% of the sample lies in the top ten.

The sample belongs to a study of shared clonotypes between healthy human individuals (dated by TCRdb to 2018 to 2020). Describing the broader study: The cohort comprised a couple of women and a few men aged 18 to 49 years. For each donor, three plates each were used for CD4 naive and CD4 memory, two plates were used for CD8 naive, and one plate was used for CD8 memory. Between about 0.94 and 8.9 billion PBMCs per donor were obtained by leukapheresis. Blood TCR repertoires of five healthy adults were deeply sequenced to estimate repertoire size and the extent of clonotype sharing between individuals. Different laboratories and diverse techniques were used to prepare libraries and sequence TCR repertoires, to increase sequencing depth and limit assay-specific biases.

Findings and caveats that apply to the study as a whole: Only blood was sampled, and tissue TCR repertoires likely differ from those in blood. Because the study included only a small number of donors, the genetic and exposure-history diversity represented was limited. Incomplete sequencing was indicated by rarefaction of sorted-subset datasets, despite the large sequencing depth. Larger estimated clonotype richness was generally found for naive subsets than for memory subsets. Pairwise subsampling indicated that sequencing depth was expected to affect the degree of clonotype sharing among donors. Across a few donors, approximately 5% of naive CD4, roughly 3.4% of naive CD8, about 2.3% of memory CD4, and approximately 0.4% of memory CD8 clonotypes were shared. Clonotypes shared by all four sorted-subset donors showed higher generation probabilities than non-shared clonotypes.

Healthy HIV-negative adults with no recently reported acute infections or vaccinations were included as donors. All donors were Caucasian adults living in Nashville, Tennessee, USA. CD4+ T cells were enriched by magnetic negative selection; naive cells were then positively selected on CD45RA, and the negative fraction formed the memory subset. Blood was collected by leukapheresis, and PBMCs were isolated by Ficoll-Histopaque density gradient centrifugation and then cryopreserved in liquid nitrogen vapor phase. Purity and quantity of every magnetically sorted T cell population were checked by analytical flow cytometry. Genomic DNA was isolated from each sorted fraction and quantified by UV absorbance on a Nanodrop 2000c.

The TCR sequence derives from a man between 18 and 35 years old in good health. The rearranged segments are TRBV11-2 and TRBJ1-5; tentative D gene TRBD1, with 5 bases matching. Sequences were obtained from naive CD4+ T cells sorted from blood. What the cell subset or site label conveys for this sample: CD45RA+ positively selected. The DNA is TGTGCCAGCAGCTTATCGGCAGGGAGTGGTCAGCCCCAGCATTTT. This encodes CASSLSAGSGQPQHF. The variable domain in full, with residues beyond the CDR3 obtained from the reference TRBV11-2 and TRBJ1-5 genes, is EAGVAQSPRYKIIEKRQSVAFWCNPISGHATLYWYQQILGQGPKLLIQFQNNGVVDDSQLPKDRFSAERLKGVDSTLKIQPAKLEDSAVYLCASSLSAGSGQPQHFGDGTRLSIL.